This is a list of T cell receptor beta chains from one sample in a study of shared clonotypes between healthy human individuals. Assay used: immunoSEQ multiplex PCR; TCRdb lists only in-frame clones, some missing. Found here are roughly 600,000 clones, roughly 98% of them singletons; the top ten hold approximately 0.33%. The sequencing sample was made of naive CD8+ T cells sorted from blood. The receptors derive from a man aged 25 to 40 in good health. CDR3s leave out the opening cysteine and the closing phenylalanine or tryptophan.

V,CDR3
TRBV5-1,ASSLYQGYEQY
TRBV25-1,ASSEFSDRGGEQY
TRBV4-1,ASSDSGQGESEAF
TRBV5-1,ASNLGAGETQY
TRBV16,ASSPTNGKGAEQF
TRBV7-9,ASSRGGQTGELF
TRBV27,ASSLGHLNTEAF
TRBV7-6,ASSQVGYNEQF
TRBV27,ASSRTRAHEQY
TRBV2,ASSLAGTVQDGYT
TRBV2,AGGQEAYNEQF
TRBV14,ASSPQGFGQPQH
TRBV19,ASSSGQIYEQY
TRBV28,ASSPRTPGDEQY
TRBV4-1,ASSHGTGGRYYEQY
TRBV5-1,ASSSRGGQETQY